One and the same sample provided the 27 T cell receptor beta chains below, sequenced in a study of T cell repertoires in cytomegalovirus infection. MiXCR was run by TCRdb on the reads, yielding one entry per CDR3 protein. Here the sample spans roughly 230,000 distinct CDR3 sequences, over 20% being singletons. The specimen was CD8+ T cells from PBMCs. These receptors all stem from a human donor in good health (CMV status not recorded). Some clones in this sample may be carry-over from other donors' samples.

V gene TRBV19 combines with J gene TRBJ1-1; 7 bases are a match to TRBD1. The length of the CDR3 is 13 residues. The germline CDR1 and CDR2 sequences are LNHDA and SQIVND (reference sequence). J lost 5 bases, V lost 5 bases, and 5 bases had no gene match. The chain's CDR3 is CASSARTGTEAFF. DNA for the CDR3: TGTGCCAGTAGTGCCCGGACAGGTACTGAAGCTTTCTTT.

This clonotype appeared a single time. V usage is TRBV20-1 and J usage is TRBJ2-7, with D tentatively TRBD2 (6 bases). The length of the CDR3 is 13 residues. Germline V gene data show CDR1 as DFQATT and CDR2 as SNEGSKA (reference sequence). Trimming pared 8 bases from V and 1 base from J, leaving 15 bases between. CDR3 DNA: TGCAGTTCTTTGGGCGGGGAATCCTACGAGCAGTACTTC. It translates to CSSLGGESYEQYF.

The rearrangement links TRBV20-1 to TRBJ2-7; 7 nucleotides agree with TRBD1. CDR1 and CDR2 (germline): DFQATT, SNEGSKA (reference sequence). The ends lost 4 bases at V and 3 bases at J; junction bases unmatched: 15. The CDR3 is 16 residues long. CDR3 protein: CSAIGPIGTAFYEQYF. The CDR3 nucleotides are TGCAGTGCTATTGGCCCCATCGGGACAGCTTTCTACGAGCAGTACTTC.

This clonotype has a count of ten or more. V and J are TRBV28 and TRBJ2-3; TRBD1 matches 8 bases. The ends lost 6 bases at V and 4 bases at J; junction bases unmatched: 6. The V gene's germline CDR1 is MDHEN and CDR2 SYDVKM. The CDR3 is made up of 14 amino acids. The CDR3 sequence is CASRQGGGADTQYF. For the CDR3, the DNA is TGTGCCAGCAGACAGGGGGGAGGCGCAGATACGCAGTATTTT.

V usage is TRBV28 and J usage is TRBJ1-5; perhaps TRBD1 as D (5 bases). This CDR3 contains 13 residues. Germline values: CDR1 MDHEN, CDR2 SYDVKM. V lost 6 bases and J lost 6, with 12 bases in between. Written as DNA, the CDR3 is TGTGCCAGCAGCGGTCGGGGGGGTCAGCCCCAGCATTTT. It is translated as CASSGRGGQPQHF.

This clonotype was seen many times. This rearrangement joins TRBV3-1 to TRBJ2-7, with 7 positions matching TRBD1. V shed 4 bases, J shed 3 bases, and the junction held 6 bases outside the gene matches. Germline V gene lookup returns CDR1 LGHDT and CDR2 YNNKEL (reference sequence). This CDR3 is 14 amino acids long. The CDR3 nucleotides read TGTGCCAGCAGCCTTCCGGGACAGTTCTACGAGCAGTACTTC. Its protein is CASSLPGQFYEQYF.

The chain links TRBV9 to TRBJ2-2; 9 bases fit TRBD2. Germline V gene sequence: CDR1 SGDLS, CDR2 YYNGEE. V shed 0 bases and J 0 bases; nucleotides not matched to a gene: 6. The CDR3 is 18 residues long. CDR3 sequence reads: CASSVALSGGPNTGELFF. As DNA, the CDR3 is TGTGCCAGCAGCGTAGCTTTGAGCGGGGGGCCGAACACCGGGGAGCTGTTTTTT.

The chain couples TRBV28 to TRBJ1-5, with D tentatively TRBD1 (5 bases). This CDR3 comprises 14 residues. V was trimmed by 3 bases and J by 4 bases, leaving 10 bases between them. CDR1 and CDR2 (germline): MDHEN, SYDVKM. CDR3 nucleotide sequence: TGTGCCAGCAGTTTGTTTCAGGGAAATCAGCCCCAGCATTTT. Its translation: CASSLFQGNQPQHF.

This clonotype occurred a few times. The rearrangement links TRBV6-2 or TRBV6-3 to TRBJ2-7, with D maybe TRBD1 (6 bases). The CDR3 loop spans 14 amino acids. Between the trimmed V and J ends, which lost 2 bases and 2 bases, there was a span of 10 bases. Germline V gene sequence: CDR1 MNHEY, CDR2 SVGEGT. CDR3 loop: CASSYGQYTYEQYF. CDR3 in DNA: TGTGCCAGCAGTTACGGACAGTACACCTACGAGCAGTACTTC.

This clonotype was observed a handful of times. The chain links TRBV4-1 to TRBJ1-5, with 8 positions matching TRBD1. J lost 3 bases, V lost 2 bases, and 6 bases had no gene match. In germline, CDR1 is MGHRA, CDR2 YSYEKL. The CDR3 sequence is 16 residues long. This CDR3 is CASSQTQGAYNQPQHF. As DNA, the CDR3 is TGCGCCAGCAGCCAAACTCAGGGGGCGTACAATCAGCCCCAGCATTTT.

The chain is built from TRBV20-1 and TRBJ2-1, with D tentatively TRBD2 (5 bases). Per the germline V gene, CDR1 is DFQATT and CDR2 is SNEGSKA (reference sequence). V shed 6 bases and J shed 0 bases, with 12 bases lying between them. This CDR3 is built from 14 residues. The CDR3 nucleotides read TGCAGTGCCCGCAGCGGCCACTCCTACAATGAGCAGTTCTTC. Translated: CSARSGHSYNEQFF.

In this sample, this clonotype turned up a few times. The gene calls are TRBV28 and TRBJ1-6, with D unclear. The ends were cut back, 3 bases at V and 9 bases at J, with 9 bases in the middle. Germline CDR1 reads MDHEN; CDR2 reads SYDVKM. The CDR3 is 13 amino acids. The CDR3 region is CASSFPGASPLHF. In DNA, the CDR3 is TGTGCCAGCAGTTTCCCAGGCGCTTCACCCCTCCACTTT.

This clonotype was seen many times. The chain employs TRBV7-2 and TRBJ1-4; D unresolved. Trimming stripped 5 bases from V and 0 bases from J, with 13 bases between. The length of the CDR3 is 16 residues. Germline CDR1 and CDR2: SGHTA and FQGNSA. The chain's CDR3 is CASSQGPIATNEKLFF. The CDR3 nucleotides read TGTGCCAGCAGCCAAGGACCCATTGCAACTAATGAAAAACTGTTTTTT.

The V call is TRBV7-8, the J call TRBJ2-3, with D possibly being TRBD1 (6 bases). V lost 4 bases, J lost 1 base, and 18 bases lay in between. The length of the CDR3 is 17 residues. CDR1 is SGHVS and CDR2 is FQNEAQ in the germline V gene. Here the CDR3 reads CASSSPAGDGGTDTQYF. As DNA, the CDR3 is TGTGCCAGCAGCTCTCCTGCAGGGGACGGTGGCACAGATACGCAGTATTTT.

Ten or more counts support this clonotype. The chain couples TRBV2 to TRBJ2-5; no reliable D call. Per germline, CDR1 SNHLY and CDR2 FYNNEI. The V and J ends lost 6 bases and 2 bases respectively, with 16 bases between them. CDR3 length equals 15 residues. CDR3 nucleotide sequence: TGTGCCAGCAGCCCTACCCTTGGCTGGCAAGAGACCCAGTACTTC. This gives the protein CASSPTLGWQETQYF.

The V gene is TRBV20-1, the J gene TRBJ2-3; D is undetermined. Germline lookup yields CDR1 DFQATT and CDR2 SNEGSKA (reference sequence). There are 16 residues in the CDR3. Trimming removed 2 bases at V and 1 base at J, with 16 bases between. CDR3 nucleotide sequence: TGCAGTGCTAGATCGGACCGTTGGTTGCGCACAGATACGCAGTATTTT. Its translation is CSARSDRWLRTDTQYF.

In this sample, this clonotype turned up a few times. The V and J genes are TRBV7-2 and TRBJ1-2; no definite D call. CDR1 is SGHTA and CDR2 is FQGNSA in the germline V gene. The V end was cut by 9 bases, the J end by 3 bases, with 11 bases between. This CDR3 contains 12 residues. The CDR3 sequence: CARVPQDYGYTF. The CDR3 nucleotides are TGTGCCAGGGTACCCCAGGACTATGGCTACACCTTC. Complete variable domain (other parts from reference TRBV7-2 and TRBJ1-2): GAGVSQSPSNKVTEKGKDVELRCDPISGHTALYWYRQSLGQGLEFLIYFQGNSAPDKSGLPSDRFSAERTGGSVSTLTIQRTQQEDSAVYLCARVPQDYGYTFGSGTRLTVV.

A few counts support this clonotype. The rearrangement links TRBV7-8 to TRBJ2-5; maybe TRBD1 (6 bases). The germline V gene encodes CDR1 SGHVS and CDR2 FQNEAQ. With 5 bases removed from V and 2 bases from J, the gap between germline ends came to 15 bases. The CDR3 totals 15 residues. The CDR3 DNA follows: TGTGCCAGCAGCCCCTGGGACACCCCGCAAGAGACCCAGTACTTC. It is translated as CASSPWDTPQETQYF.

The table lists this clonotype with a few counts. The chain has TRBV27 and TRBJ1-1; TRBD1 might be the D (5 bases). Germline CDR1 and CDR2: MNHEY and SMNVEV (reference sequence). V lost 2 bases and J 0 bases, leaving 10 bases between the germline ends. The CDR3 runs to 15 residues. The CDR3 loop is CASSLQTEMNTEAFF. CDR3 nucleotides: TGTGCCAGCAGTTTACAGACAGAGATGAACACTGAAGCTTTCTTT.

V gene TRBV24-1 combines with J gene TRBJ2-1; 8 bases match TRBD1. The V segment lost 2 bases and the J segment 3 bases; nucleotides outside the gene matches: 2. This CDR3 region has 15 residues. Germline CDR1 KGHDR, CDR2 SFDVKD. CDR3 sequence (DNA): TGTGCCACCAGTGATTCCGACAGGGGCTACAATGAGCAGTTCTTC. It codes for CATSDSDRGYNEQFF.

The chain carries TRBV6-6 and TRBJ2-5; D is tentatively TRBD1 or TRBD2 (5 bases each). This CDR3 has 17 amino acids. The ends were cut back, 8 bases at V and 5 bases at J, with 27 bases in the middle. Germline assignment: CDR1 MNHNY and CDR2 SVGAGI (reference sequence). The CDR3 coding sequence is TGTGCCAGCCAACCGGGACCTTACCCAGGGATGACGGAGACCCAGTACTTC. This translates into CASQPGPYPGMTETQYF.

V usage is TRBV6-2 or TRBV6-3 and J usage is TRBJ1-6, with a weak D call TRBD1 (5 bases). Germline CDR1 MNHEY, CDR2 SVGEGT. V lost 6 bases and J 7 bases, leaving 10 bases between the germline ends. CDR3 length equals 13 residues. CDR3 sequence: CASRPRENSPLHF. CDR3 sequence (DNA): TGTGCCAGCAGACCCAGGGAAAATTCACCCCTCCACTTT.

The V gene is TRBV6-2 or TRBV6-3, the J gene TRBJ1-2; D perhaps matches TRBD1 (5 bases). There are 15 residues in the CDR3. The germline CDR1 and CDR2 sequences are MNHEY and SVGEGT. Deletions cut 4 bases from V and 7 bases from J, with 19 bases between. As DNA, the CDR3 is TGTGCCAGCAGTTCCAACTTCAGGGATCTGGGTGGCTACACCTTC. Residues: CASSSNFRDLGGYTF.

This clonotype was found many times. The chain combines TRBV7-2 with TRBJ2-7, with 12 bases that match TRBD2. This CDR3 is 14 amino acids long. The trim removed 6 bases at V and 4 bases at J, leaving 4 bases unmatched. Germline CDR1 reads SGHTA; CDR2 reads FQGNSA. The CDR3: CASSSSGGAYEQYF. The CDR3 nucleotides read TGTGCCAGCAGTTCTAGCGGGGGGGCATACGAGCAGTACTTC.

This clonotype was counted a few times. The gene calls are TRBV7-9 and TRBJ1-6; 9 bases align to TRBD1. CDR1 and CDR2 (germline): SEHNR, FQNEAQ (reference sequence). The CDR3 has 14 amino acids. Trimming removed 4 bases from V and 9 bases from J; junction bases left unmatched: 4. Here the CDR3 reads CASSSTGGASPLHF. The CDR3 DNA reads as TGTGCCAGCAGCTCGACAGGGGGGGCTTCACCCCTCCACTTT.

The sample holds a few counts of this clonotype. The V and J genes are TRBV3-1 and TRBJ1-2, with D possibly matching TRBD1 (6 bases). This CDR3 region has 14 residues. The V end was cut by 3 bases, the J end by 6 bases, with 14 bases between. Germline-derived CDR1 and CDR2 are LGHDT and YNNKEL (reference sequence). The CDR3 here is CASSHYRVDDGYTF. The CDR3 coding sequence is TGTGCCAGCAGCCACTACAGGGTGGATGATGGCTACACCTTC.

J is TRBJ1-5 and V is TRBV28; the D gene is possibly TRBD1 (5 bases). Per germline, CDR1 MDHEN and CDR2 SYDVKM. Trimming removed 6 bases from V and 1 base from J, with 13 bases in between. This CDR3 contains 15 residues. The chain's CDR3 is CASRSGLTSNQPQHF. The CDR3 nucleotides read TGTGCCAGCAGATCGGGACTGACGAGCAATCAGCCCCAGCATTTT.